This TCR beta chain was captured in a study of cytotoxic CD8 clonotypes in ibrutinib-treated CLL. Study-level results: Public clonotypes were rare and shrank or held steady on treatment. Whereas clonality rose at ibrutinib response, it declined toward baseline at progression.

TCRdb keeps only in-frame clones here, not all; method: immunoSEQ multiplex PCR. In the table there are 300,000 or so clones, 67% of which are singletons. Germline V gene lookup returns CDR1 MDHEN and CDR2 SYDVKM. Trimming took off 3 bases at V and 3 bases at J, with 6 bases between the two ends. The length of the CDR3 is 14 residues. As concerns this clone: Its specificity is unknown.

The sequencing used PBMCs, collected after 36 months of ibrutinib treatment. V is TRBV28 and J is TRBJ2-6; D call uncertain. This TCR was recovered from a human donor with chronic lymphocytic leukemia. The CDR3 reads CASSLALGANVLTF. CDR3 nucleotide sequence: TGTGCCAGCAGTTTGGCGCTTGGGGCCAACGTCCTGACTTTC.